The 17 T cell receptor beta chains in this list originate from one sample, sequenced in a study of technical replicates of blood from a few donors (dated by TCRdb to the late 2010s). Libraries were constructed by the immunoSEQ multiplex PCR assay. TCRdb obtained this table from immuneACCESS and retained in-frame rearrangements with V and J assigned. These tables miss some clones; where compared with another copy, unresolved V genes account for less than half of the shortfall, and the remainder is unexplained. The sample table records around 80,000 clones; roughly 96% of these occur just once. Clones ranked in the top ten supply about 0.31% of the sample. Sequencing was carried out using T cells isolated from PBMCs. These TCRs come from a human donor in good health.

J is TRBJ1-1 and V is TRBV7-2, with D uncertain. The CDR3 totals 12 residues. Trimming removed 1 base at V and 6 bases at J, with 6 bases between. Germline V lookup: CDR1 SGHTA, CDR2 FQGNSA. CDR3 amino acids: CASSLGRAEAFF. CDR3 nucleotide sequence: TGTGCCAGCAGCTTAGGTCGCGCTGAAGCTTTCTTT.

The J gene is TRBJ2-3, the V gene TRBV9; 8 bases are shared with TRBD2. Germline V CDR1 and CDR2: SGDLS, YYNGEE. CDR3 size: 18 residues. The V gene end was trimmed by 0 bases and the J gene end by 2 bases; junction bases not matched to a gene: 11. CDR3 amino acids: CASSVEGLAGSFTDTQYF. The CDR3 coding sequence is TGTGCCAGCAGCGTAGAGGGGTTAGCGGGGTCCTTCACAGATACGCAGTATTTT. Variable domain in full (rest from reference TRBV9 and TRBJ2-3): DSGVTQTPKHLITATGQRVTLRCSPRSGDLSVYWYQQSLDQGLQFLIQYYNGEERAKGNILERFSAQQFPDLHSELNLSSLELGDSALYFCASSVEGLAGSFTDTQYFGPGTRLTVL.

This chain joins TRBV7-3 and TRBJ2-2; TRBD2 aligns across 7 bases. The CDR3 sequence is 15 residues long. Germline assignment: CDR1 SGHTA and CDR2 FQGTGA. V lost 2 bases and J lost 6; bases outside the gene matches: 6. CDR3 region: CASSLSGRASGELFF. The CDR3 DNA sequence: TGTGCCAGCAGCTTATCGGGGAGGGCTTCCGGGGAGCTGTTTTTT.

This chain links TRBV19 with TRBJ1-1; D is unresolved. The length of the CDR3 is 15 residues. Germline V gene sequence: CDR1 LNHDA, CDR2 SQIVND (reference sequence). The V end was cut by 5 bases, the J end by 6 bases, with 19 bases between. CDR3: CASSHPAGGWPEAFF. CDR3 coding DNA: TGTGCCAGTAGTCACCCTGCCGGCGGGTGGCCTGAAGCTTTCTTT.

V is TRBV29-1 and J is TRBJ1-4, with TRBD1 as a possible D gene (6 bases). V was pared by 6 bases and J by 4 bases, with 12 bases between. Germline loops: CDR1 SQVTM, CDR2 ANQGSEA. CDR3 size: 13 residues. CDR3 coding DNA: TGCAGCGTCACCGGACAGAATAATGAAAAACTGTTTTTT. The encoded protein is CSVTGQNNEKLFF.

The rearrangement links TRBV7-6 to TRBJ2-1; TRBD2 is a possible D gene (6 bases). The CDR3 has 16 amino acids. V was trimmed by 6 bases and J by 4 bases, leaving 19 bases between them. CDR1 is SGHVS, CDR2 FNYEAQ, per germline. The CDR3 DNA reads TGTGCCAGCAGTTCCCGGCCGGGACTTCCTTACAATGAGCAGTTCTTC. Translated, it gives CASSSRPGLPYNEQFF.

The CDR3 region has the DNA TGTGCCAGCAGTGTAGTAAGCAGTGGACAAAGGATTAGCTATGGCTACACCTTC. Its translation is CASSVVSSGQRISYGYTF. The V gene is TRBV2, the J gene TRBJ1-2, with TRBD1 as a possible D gene (5 bases). This CDR3 spans 18 amino acids. Germline V gives CDR1 SNHLY, CDR2 FYNNEI. Trimming pared 4 bases from V and 4 bases from J, leaving 25 bases between.

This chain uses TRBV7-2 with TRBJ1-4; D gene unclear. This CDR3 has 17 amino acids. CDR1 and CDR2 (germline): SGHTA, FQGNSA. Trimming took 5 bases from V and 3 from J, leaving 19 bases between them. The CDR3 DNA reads TGTGCCAGCAGCCAAGGGCGTGTGTCGGAGGCTAATGAAAAACTGTTTTTT. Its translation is CASSQGRVSEANEKLFF.

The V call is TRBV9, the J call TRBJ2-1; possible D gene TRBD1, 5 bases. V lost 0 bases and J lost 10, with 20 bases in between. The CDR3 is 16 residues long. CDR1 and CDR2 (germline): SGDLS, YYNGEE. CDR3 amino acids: CASSVGWAQAYQEQFF. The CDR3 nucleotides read TGTGCCAGCAGCGTAGGTTGGGCACAGGCCTATCAAGAGCAGTTCTTC.

CDR3 sequence: CATKTGTYEQYF. CDR3 DNA sequence: TGTGCCACTAAGACAGGGACCTACGAGCAGTACTTC. The chain carries TRBV19 and TRBJ2-7; 7 bases are a match to TRBD1. V shed 10 bases, J shed 2 bases, and the junction held 5 bases outside the gene matches. Germline V CDR1 and CDR2: LNHDA, SQIVND (reference sequence). The CDR3 loop spans 12 amino acids.

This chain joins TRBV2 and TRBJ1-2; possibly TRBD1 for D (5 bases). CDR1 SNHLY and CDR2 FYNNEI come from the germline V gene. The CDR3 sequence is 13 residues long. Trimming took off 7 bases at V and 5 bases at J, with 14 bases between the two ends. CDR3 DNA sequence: TGTGCCAGCACTCCGGTCAGGGATTATGGCTACACCTTC. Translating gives CASTPVRDYGYTF. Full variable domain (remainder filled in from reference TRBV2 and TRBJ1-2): EPEVTQTPSHQVTQMGQEVILRCVPISNHLYFYWYRQILGQKVEFLVSFYNNEISEKSEIFDDQFSVERPDGSNFTLKIRSTKLEDSAMYFCASTPVRDYGYTFGSGTRLTVV.

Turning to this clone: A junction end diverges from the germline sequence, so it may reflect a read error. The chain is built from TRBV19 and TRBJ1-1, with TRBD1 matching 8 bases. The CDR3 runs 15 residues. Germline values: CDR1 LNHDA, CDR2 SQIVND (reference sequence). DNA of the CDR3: TGTGCCAGTAATATACCGGACAGGGAGGGCACTGAAGCTTTCTTT. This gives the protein CASNIPDREGTEAFF.

The chain's CDR3 is CASSPADTEAFF. The CDR3 DNA reads as TGTGCCAGCAGCCCAGCGGACACTGAAGCTTTCTTT. The chain uses TRBV9 and TRBJ1-1; unclear D gene. The CDR3 consists of 12 residues. Germline V lookup: CDR1 SGDLS, CDR2 YYNGEE. Trimming cost V 4 bases and J 3 bases, with 7 bases left between them.

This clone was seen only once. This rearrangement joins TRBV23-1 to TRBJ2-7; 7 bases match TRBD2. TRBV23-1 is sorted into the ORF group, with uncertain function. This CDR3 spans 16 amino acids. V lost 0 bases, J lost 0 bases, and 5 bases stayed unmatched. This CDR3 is CASSQSRRESSYEQYF. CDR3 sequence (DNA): TGCGCCAGCAGTCAATCGCGGCGGGAGAGCTCCTACGAGCAGTACTTC.

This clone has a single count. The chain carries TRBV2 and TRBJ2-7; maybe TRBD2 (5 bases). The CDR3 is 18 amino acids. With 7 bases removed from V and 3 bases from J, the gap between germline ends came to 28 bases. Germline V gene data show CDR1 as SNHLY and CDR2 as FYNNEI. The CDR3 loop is CASNPGLGGGRTGYEQYF. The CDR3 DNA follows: TGTGCCAGCAACCCAGGTTTAGGTGGTGGGAGAACCGGCTACGAGCAGTACTTC.

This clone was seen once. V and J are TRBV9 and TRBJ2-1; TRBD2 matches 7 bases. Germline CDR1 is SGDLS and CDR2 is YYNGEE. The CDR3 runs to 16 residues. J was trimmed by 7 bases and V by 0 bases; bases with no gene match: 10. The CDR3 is CASSVGPSGIGNEQFF. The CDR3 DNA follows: TGTGCCAGCAGCGTAGGTCCCAGCGGGATAGGAAATGAGCAGTTCTTC.

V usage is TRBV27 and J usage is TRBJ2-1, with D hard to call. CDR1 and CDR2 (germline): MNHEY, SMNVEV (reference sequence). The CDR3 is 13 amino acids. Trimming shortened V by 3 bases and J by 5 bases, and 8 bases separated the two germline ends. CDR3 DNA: TGTGCCAGCAGTTTGGTTGAGGACAATGAGCAGTTCTTC. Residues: CASSLVEDNEQFF.